There are a few counts of the clone carrying this T cell receptor (beta chain). This record comes from a study of human T cells and chemical hapten exposure. The CDR3 has 15 amino acids. Trimming took 1 base from V and 5 from J, leaving 13 bases between them. The V gene's germline CDR1 is SGHRS and CDR2 YFSETQ. MiXCR was run by TCRdb on the RACE reads, yielding one entry per CDR3 protein. The repertoire holds 190,000 or so distinct CDR3 sequences, 25% to 30% seen once, with approximately 3% in the top ten. Stated time point: pre-sensitization, week 0. Treatment given: therapeutic diphenylcyclopropenone sensitization with weekly scalp DPC.

The source was whole blood, collected in connection with sensitization to the hapten diphenylcyclopropenone (DPC). The sequence was obtained from a woman aged 30 to 39 with alopecia areata. Some clones in this sample may be carry-over from other donors' samples. This sequence joins TRBV5-1 and TRBJ1-5, with D uncertain. CDR3 DNA: TGCGCCAGCAGCTTGTGGTCAAGTACCGATCAGCCCCAGCATTTT. It yields the protein CASSLWSSTDQPQHF.